One sample yielded the 22 T cell receptor beta chains listed below, sequenced in a study of cytomegalovirus exposure and HLA in healthy donors. Both 60 Vbeta primers and 13 Jbeta primers went into the PCR. Libraries were prepared by immunoSEQ multiplex PCR; TCRdb keeps only in-frame clonotypes and omits some of them. The table lists 150,000 to 200,000 clones, over 60% of them singletons. Input material: PBMCs. The receptor source for this set is a woman in her 40s in good health and CMV-seronegative.

The chain combines TRBV27 with TRBJ2-1, with 9 bases aligning to TRBD1. The germline CDR1 and CDR2 sequences are MNHEY and SMNVEV (reference sequence). Losses at the gene ends were 4 bases for V and 7 bases for J; bases not matched to a gene: 5. The CDR3 consists of 14 residues. The CDR3 DNA reads as TGTGCCAGCAGTTGGACAGGGGAAGGTAATGAGCAGTTCTTC. Its translation: CASSWTGEGNEQFF.

The rearrangement links TRBV30 to TRBJ1-2, with 9 positions matching TRBD1. V lost 0 bases to trimming and J lost 6 bases; unmatched junction nucleotides: 5. The length of the CDR3 is 14 residues. Germline V CDR1 and CDR2: GTSNPN, SVGIG (reference sequence). The CDR3 loop is CAWSVGQGVDGYTF. Written as DNA, the CDR3 is TGTGCCTGGAGTGTGGGACAGGGCGTCGATGGCTACACCTTC.

V gene TRBV30 combines with J gene TRBJ1-2; TRBD1 agrees at 8 bases. J lost 4 bases, V lost 5 bases, and 6 bases had no gene match. Germline CDR1 and CDR2: GTSNPN and SVGIG (reference sequence). The CDR3 covers 13 residues. CDR3 DNA sequence: TGTGCCTGGTGGACAGGGTTGGGCTATGGCTACACCTTC. It is translated as CAWWTGLGYGYTF.

The chain uses TRBV7-2 and TRBJ2-5; 9 nucleotides line up with TRBD2. CDR3 length: 15 amino acids. V shed 3 bases and J 5 bases; nucleotides not matched to a gene: 7. From germline, CDR1 is SGHTA and CDR2 FQGNSA. DNA of the CDR3: TGTGCCAGCAGCTTGACTAGCGGCCCGTTGGAGACCCAGTACTTC. As protein: CASSLTSGPLETQYF.

The gene calls are TRBV7-9 and TRBJ2-7; 8 nucleotides align to TRBD1. The CDR3 has 15 residues. In germline, CDR1 is SEHNR, CDR2 FQNEAQ (reference sequence). V dropped 6 bases and J dropped 2; count of bases not matched to a gene: 9. The CDR3 here is CASSSPGTGTYEQYF. As DNA, the CDR3 is TGTGCCAGCAGTAGTCCCGGGACAGGTACCTACGAGCAGTACTTC.

This chain links TRBV29-1 with TRBJ2-5, with D perhaps matching TRBD1 (6 bases). Near its end, the DNA agrees better with TRBJ2-7, so the J call may be wrong. This CDR3 spans 14 amino acids. Germline V lookup: CDR1 SQVTM, CDR2 ANQGSEA. For the CDR3, the DNA is TGCAGCGTTTCTCTTAGACAGGACTCCTACGAGCAGTACTTC. This sequence encodes CSVSLRQDSYEQYF.

DNA for the CDR3: TGTGCCAGCAGCTTAGTCCGGGGGTATGGCTACACCTTC. This sequence encodes CASSLVRGYGYTF. V is TRBV7-2 and J is TRBJ1-2; a weak D match, TRBD1 (5 bases). This CDR3 spans 13 amino acids. Germline CDR1 reads SGHTA; CDR2 reads FQGNSA. Trimming removed 1 base at V and 5 bases at J, with 8 bases between.

This chain joins TRBV28 and TRBJ1-2; 9 bases are a match to TRBD1. V was clipped by 5 bases and J by 4 bases; unmatched bases: 11. Germline V gene lookup returns CDR1 MDHEN and CDR2 SYDVKM. This CDR3 is built from 16 residues. This CDR3 is CASSPRPGTGSYGYTF. The CDR3 nucleotides read TGTGCCAGCAGTCCTCGTCCCGGGACAGGGAGCTATGGCTACACCTTC.

J is TRBJ2-2 and V is TRBV19, with 12 positions matching TRBD2. The germline V gene has CDR1 LNHDA and CDR2 SQIVND (reference sequence). This CDR3 region has 15 residues. V trimming: 7 bases; J trimming: 6 bases; junction bases outside the gene matches: 6. The CDR3 protein is CASTSLAGGSGELFF. CDR3 in DNA: TGTGCCAGTACCTCTCTAGCGGGAGGGTCCGGGGAGCTGTTTTTT.

The chain couples TRBV16 to TRBJ1-1; TRBD1 might be the D (5 bases). The V gene lost 5 bases and the J gene lost 4 bases, with 14 bases spanning the gap. CDR3 length equals 14 residues. Germline V gene sequence: CDR1 KGHSY, CDR2 FQNENV. In DNA form, the CDR3 reads TGTGCCAGCAGCAACCACGCGGGGACCACTGAAGCTTTCTTT. Residues: CASSNHAGTTEAFF.

V usage is TRBV27 and J usage is TRBJ2-5; 8 nucleotides agree with TRBD1. The DNA end is more similar to TRBJ2-7, so the J call may be wrong. The CDR3 has 15 residues. CDR1 MNHEY and CDR2 SMNVEV come from the germline V gene (reference sequence). Here the CDR3 DNA reads TGTGCCAGCAGTTTACTAGGACAGGGCTCCTACGAGCAGTACTTC. This encodes CASSLLGQGSYEQYF.

This rearrangement joins TRBV5-1 to TRBJ1-2; D is undetermined. The CDR3 consists of 13 residues. V shed 0 bases and J shed 4 bases, with 7 bases lying between them. Germline CDR1 is SGHRS and CDR2 is YFSETQ. The DNA of the CDR3 is TGCGCCAGCAGCTTGGACTCCTCCTATGGCTACACCTTC. It specifies CASSLDSSYGYTF.

The chain combines TRBV6-5 with TRBJ2-7; possibly TRBD2 for D (5 bases). Germline loops: CDR1 MNHEY, CDR2 SVGAGI. V lost 6 bases and J 0 bases, leaving 15 bases between the germline ends. This CDR3 comprises 15 residues. In DNA form, the CDR3 reads TGTGCCAGCAGCACCGGACTCCCGGGCTCCTACGAGCAGTACTTC. Protein product: CASSTGLPGSYEQYF.

The chain uses TRBV19 and TRBJ1-4; D not resolved. The CDR3 runs 14 residues. The V gene's germline CDR1 is LNHDA and CDR2 SQIVND (reference sequence). V lost 0 bases and J 11 bases, leaving 13 bases between the germline ends. DNA for the CDR3: TGTGCCAGTAGTATAGATACGGGGATCGGTAAACTGTTTTTT. This codes for CASSIDTGIGKLFF. Combining the CDR3 with reference TRBV19 and TRBJ1-4 gives the whole variable domain DGGITQSPKYLFRKEGQNVTLSCEQNLNHDAMYWYRQDPGQGLRLIYYSQIVNDFQKGDIAEGYSVSREKKESFPLTVTSAQKNPTAFYLCASSIDTGIGKLFFGSGTQLSVL.

This sequence joins TRBV29-1 and TRBJ2-1; possible D gene TRBD1, 7 bases. The V end lost 4 bases, the J end lost 6 bases, and 25 bases lay between the germline ends. Germline CDR1 is SQVTM and CDR2 is ANQGSEA. The CDR3 length is 17 residues. The CDR3 sequence is CSVGIREPRGEANEQFF. The CDR3 bases are TGCAGCGTTGGGATACGAGAACCCAGGGGGGAGGCCAATGAGCAGTTCTTC.

V usage is TRBV5-8 and J usage is TRBJ1-5; the match to TRBD1 covers 10 bases. The CDR3 spans 16 residues. V shed 4 bases and J 3 bases; nucleotides not matched to a gene: 7. Germline values: CDR1 SGHTS, CDR2 YDEGEE. The chain's CDR3 is CASSKGTGALNQPQHF. The CDR3 DNA is TGTGCCAGCAGCAAGGGGACAGGGGCCCTCAATCAGCCCCAGCATTTT. Full variable domain (outside the CDR3, taken from reference TRBV5-8 and TRBJ1-5): EAGVTQSPTHLIKTRGQQATLRCSPISGHTSVYWYQQALGLGLQFLLWYDEGEERNRGNFPPRFSGRQFPNYSSELNVNALELEDSALYLCASSKGTGALNQPQHFGDGTRLSIL.

For this clone: One end of the junction is discordant with germline, which a read error may explain. The chain is built from TRBV4-3 and TRBJ2-3; TRBD2 aligns across 11 bases. Per germline, CDR1 LGHNA and CDR2 YSLEER. This CDR3 comprises 16 residues. The CDR3 reads CASSQNSGRGADAQYF. The CDR3 DNA reads as TGCGCCAGCAGCCAAAATAGCGGGAGGGGGGCAGATGCGCAGTATTTT.

The chain uses TRBV6-5 and TRBJ2-4, with a weak D call TRBD1 (6 bases). Germline V gene lookup returns CDR1 MNHEY and CDR2 SVGAGI. V gave up 6 bases and J gave up 0 bases, with 9 bases separating them. The CDR3 loop spans 14 amino acids. CDR3 DNA sequence: TGTGCCAGCAGACCAGGGGTAGCCAAAAACATTCAGTACTTC. Protein sequence: CASRPGVAKNIQYF.

The chain is built from TRBV6-1 and TRBJ2-2; 7 nucleotides align to TRBD1. The trim removed 5 bases at V and 0 bases at J, leaving 3 bases unmatched. Germline V gene data show CDR1 as MNHNS and CDR2 as SASEGT. This CDR3 spans 15 amino acids. The CDR3 protein is CASSLDRANTGELFF. CDR3 coding DNA: TGTGCCAGCAGTCTAGACAGGGCGAACACCGGGGAGCTGTTTTTT.

This clone was detected once. CDR3 amino acids: CASSWGLAGGNSYNEQFF. The DNA of the CDR3 is TGTGCCAGCAGCTGGGGACTAGCGGGAGGGAACTCCTACAATGAGCAGTTCTTC. The chain carries TRBV5-5 and TRBJ2-1, with 16 bases aligning to TRBD2. V was clipped by 3 bases and J by 0 bases; unmatched bases: 3. CDR1 is SGHKS, CDR2 YYEKEE, per germline (reference sequence). The length of the CDR3 is 18 residues.

This clone was seen a handful of times. V and J are TRBV6-5 and TRBJ2-1; D call uncertain. V lost 9 bases to trimming and J lost 2 bases, with 17 bases between them. CDR1 and CDR2 (germline): MNHEY, SVGAGI. The CDR3 has 15 residues. CDR3 DNA sequence: TGTGCCAGTAAAAGAAACAGAGAAGCCTACAATGAGCAGTTCTTC. It encodes CASKRNREAYNEQFF.

CDR3 region: CASSPRDIRTDTQYF. CDR3 in DNA: TGTGCCAGCAGCCCCCGGGACATTCGCACAGATACGCAGTATTTT. The rearrangement joins TRBV7-9 to TRBJ2-3; TRBD1 is a possible D gene (6 bases). CDR1 and CDR2 from the germline V gene are SEHNR and FQNEAQ (reference sequence). The CDR3 is 15 residues long. Between the trimmed V and J ends, which lost 5 bases and 1 base, there was a span of 13 bases.